The 8 T cell receptor beta chains presented below share a single source sample, sequenced in a study of T cell clonotyping in hematopoietic cell transplantation. Generated by immunoSEQ multiplex PCR, the TCRdb table keeps only in-frame clones and is missing some. The sample has over 10,000 clones, roughly 84% seen once. Sample time point: recipient sample about 28 days before transplant, after cytoreduction. The sequencing here drew on peripheral blood mononuclear cells, taken before stem cell transplant. These receptors all stem from a man between 60 and 75 years old with acute myeloid leukemia. Some clones in this sample may be carry-over from other donors' samples.

V usage is TRBV19 and J usage is TRBJ1-3; D call uncertain. Germline V lookup: CDR1 LNHDA, CDR2 SQIVND (reference sequence). The CDR3 contains 14 residues. Trimming took 8 bases from V and 0 from J, leaving 11 bases between them. CDR3 bases: TGTGCCAGTGAGCAGAGTCGCTCTGGAAACACCATATATTTT. As protein: CASEQSRSGNTIYF. Variable domain in full (rest from reference TRBV19 and TRBJ1-3): DGGITQSPKYLFRKEGQNVTLSCEQNLNHDAMYWYRQDPGQGLRLIYYSQIVNDFQKGDIAEGYSVSREKKESFPLTVTSAQKNPTAFYLCASEQSRSGNTIYFGEGSWLTVV.

This chain uses TRBV30 with TRBJ1-6; no clear D. The CDR3 spans 13 residues. Trimming cost V 4 bases and J 0 bases, with 4 bases left between them. Germline V gene data show CDR1 as GTSNPN and CDR2 as SVGIG (reference sequence). As DNA, the CDR3 is TGTGCCTGGACTATCTCCTATAATTCACCCCTCCACTTT. Translating it yields CAWTISYNSPLHF.

The genes are TRBV19 and TRBJ1-2; no clear D gene. CDR1 LNHDA and CDR2 SQIVND come from the germline V gene (reference sequence). Deletions cut 3 bases from V and 4 bases from J, with 12 bases between. The CDR3 extends over 14 amino acids. This chain's CDR3 is CASSIMPEPYGYTF. The CDR3 bases are TGTGCCAGTAGTATCATGCCCGAGCCCTATGGCTACACCTTC.

The chain couples TRBV5-4 to TRBJ1-6; 7 bases line up with TRBD1. The CDR3 has 15 amino acids. Germline V CDR1 and CDR2: SGHNT, YYREEE (reference sequence). V trimming: 4 bases; J trimming: 10 bases; junction bases outside the gene matches: 11. For the CDR3, the DNA is TGTGCCAGCAGCGACGGACAGGCGTGGTCCTCACCCCTCCACTTT. It specifies CASSDGQAWSSPLHF.

J is TRBJ1-3 and V is TRBV11-2; D remains ambiguous. This CDR3 has 15 residues. Germline CDR1 and CDR2: SGHAT and FQNNGV. Trimming shortened V by 0 bases and J by 3 bases, and 9 bases separated the two germline ends. The CDR3 here is CASSLETYLGNTIYF. The CDR3 nucleotides read TGTGCCAGCAGCTTAGAGACCTACCTTGGAAACACCATATATTTT.

The genes are TRBV6-5 and TRBJ1-1; D is ambiguous. The germline V gene encodes CDR1 MNHEY and CDR2 SVGAGI. V was shortened by 5 bases and J by 0 bases, with 10 bases between the two germline ends. The CDR3 contains 14 residues. The CDR3 DNA follows: TGTGCCAGCAGTCAATGGACGGTGAACACTGAAGCTTTCTTT. Its protein is CASSQWTVNTEAFF.

The chain combines TRBV5-6 with TRBJ2-5; TRBD2 might be the D (6 bases). V was pared by 4 bases and J by 5 bases, with 18 bases between. Germline CDR1 SGHDT, CDR2 YYEEEE. The CDR3 totals 15 residues. The CDR3 DNA sequence: TGTGCCAGCAGCCCGTCAGGGATGGCGGGGGAGACCCAGTACTTC. Encoded protein: CASSPSGMAGETQYF.

The CDR3 loop reads CASSVEDTQYF. In nucleotides, the CDR3 is TGTGCCAGCAGTGTAGAGGATACGCAGTATTTT. The chain recombines TRBV2 with TRBJ2-3; D ambiguous. The CDR3 covers 11 residues. V shed 4 bases and J shed 6 bases, with 5 bases lying between them. The germline CDR1 and CDR2 sequences are SNHLY and FYNNEI.